The 8 T cell receptor beta chains reported below all come from one sample, sequenced in a study of beta chain features in type 1 diabetes. Study-wide points: In all four CD4+ subsets, TCRB CDR3 length was significantly, moderately reduced in type 1 diabetes.

Expressed TCRB transcripts were sequenced because the isolated RNA had all been reverse transcribed beforehand. Data came from immunoSEQ multiplex PCR; TCRdb stores just in-frame clones and leaves some out. The table has roughly 350,000 clones, 8% to 10% seen once; the top ten hold about 0.6%. These TCRs' antigens remain unknown. Sequencing input: central memory CD4+ T cells from blood. Receptor source: a man aged 30 to 39 with type 1 diabetes.

As regards this clone: A read error is possible here, since a much larger clone lies one base away. This same CDR3 is encoded by further DNA sequences in the sample. This rearrangement joins TRBV2 to TRBJ2-5; D unclear. Looked up from germline, CDR1 is SNHLY and CDR2 is FYNNEI. The V gene lost 3 bases and the J gene lost 5 bases, with 4 bases spanning the gap. The CDR3 loop spans 11 amino acids. CDR3 nucleotides: TGTGCCAGCAGTGATCGGGAGACCCAGTACTTC. It is translated as CASSDRETQYF.

The V call is TRBV4-1, the J call TRBJ2-1; D is unresolved. Trimming cost V 1 base and J 9 bases, with 13 bases left between them. The germline gives CDR1 MGHRA, CDR2 YSYEKL. CDR3 size: 14 residues. CDR3 region: CASSQGNLVSEQFF. CDR3 in DNA: TGCGCCAGCAGCCAAGGAAATTTAGTGAGTGAGCAGTTCTTC.

This chain links TRBV19 with TRBJ2-3; the match to TRBD2 covers 7 bases. CDR1 LNHDA and CDR2 SQIVND come from the germline V gene (reference sequence). The CDR3 is 18 amino acids. The V and J ends lost 4 bases and 3 bases, in that order; junction bases with no gene match: 16. CDR3 protein: CASSKVHDGGRETDTQYF. The CDR3 nucleotides are TGTGCCAGTAGTAAGGTTCATGATGGCGGGAGAGAGACAGATACGCAGTATTTT.

The sample holds many counts of this clone. The genes are TRBV28 and TRBJ2-1; D call uncertain. Germline V CDR1 and CDR2: MDHEN, SYDVKM. This CDR3 comprises 12 residues. The V and J ends lost 3 bases and 7 bases respectively, with 7 bases between them. The CDR3 loop is CASSFLRNEQFF. The CDR3 DNA is TGTGCCAGCAGTTTTTTAAGGAATGAGCAGTTCTTC.

This clone occurred a few times. This may come from a read error, since a much larger clone is one base off. Other DNA sequences in the same sample also yield this CDR3. The CDR3 bases are TGTGCCAGCAGCTTGAGCAATGAGCAGTTCTTC. Protein sequence: CASSLSNEQFF. The genes are TRBV5-4 and TRBJ2-1; D remains ambiguous. Germline CDR1 reads SGHNT; CDR2 reads YYREEE (reference sequence). The CDR3 spans 11 residues. V lost 1 base and J 6 bases, leaving 2 bases between the germline ends.

This clone has a handful of counts. The chain combines TRBV4-1 with TRBJ2-5; D is uncertain. Trimming removed 4 bases at V and 2 bases at J, with 14 bases between. The germline V gene has CDR1 MGHRA and CDR2 YSYEKL. The CDR3 sequence is 15 residues long. CDR3 bases: TGCGCCAGCAGCCCACACTTTAGTCGGCAAGAGACCCAGTACTTC. Protein: CASSPHFSRQETQYF.

This clone was recorded at least ten times. The V and J genes are TRBV2 and TRBJ2-1; possible D gene TRBD2, 6 bases. Germline CDR1 and CDR2: SNHLY and FYNNEI. V gave up 10 bases and J gave up 0 bases, with 19 bases separating them. The length of the CDR3 is 16 residues. Here the CDR3 reads CATPGERQSSYNEQFF. The CDR3, as DNA: TGTGCCACCCCGGGGGAGCGCCAGAGCTCCTACAATGAGCAGTTCTTC.

This clone was picked up a small number of times. The V gene is TRBV28, the J gene TRBJ2-3, with 8 nucleotides matching TRBD2. This CDR3 spans 15 amino acids. J lost 4 bases, V lost 6 bases, and 9 bases had no gene match. Germline CDR1 and CDR2: MDHEN and SYDVKM. The CDR3 nucleotides read TGTGCCAGCAGCCCCGCGGGGGGCGTTGCAGATACGCAGTATTTT. This sequence encodes CASSPAGGVADTQYF.